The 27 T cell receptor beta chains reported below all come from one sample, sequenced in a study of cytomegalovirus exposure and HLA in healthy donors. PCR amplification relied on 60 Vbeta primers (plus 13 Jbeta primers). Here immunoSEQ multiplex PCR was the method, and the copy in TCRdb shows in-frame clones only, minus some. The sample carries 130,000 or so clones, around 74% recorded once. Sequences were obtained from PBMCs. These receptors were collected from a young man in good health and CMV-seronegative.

CDR3 loop: CASSLGTGVQETQYF. CDR3 sequence (DNA): TGTGCCAGCAGCTTAGGGACAGGGGTCCAAGAGACCCAGTACTTC. The rearrangement links TRBV11-1 to TRBJ2-5, with 9 bases fitting TRBD1. The J segment lost 1 base and the V segment lost 1 base, leaving 1 base of the junction unmatched. From germline, CDR1 is SGHAT and CDR2 FQDESV (reference sequence). The CDR3 loop spans 15 amino acids.

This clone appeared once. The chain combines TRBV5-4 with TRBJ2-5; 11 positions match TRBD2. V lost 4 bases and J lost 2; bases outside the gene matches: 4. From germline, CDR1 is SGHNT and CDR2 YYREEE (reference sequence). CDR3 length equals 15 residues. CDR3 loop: CASSLRLAGQETQYF. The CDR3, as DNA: TGTGCCAGCAGCCTAAGACTAGCGGGGCAAGAGACCCAGTACTTC.

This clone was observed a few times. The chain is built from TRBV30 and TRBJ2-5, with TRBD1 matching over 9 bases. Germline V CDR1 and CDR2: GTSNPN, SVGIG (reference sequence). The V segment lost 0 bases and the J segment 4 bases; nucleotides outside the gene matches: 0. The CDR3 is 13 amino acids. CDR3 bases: TGTGCCTGGAGTGTGACAGGGGGAGAGACCCAGTACTTC. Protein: CAWSVTGGETQYF.

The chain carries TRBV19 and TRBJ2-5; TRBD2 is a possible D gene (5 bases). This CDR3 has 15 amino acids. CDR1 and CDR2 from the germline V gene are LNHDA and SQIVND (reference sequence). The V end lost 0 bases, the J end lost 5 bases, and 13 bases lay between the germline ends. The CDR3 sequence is CASSIDLEGVETQYF. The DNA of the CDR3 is TGTGCCAGTAGTATAGATCTCGAGGGTGTGGAGACCCAGTACTTC.

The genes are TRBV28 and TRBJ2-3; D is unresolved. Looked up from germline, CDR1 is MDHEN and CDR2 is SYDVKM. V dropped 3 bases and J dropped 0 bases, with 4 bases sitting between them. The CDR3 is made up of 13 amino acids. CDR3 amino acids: CASSFPSTDTQYF. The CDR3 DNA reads TGTGCCAGCAGTTTCCCGAGCACAGATACGCAGTATTTT.

CDR3 DNA: TGTGCCAGCAGCCAACAGGGTGCTGGAAACACCATATATTTT. It is translated as CASSQQGAGNTIYF. This chain links TRBV11-2 with TRBJ1-3, with a possible D match to TRBD1 (6 bases). V dropped 5 bases and J dropped 2 bases, with 10 bases sitting between them. CDR3 size: 14 residues. Per germline, CDR1 SGHAT and CDR2 FQNNGV.

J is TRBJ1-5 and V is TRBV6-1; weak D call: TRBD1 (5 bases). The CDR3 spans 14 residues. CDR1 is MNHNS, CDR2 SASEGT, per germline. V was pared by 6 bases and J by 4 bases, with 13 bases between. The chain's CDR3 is CASSSRGGNQPQHF. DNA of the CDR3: TGTGCCAGCAGCTCGAGGGGAGGGAATCAGCCCCAGCATTTT.

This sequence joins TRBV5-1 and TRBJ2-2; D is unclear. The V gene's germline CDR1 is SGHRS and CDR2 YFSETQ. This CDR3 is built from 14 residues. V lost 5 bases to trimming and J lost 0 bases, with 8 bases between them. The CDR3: CASSVTANTGELFF. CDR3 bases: TGCGCCAGCAGTGTAACAGCGAACACCGGGGAGCTGTTTTTT.

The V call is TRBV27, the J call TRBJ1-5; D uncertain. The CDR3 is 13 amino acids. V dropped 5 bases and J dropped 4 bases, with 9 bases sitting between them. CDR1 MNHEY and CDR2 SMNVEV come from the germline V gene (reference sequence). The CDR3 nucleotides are TGTGCCAGCAGTACCCAGTGGAATCAGCCCCAGCATTTT. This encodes CASSTQWNQPQHF.

CDR3 bases: TGTGCCAGCAACAGACAGGGGGCGAGGAATTCACCCCTCCACTTT. It encodes CASNRQGARNSPLHF. The rearrangement joins TRBV27 to TRBJ1-6; 10 nucleotides align to TRBD1. Germline-derived CDR1 and CDR2 are MNHEY and SMNVEV (reference sequence). CDR3 length: 15 residues. The V gene end was trimmed by 7 bases and the J gene end by 7 bases; junction bases not matched to a gene: 7.

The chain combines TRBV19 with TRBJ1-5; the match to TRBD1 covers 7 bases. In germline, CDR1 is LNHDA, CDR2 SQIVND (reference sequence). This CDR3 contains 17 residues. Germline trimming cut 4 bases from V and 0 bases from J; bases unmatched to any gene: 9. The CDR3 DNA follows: TGTGCCAGTAGTAAGGACAGGACCAGAGTTAGCAATCAGCCCCAGCATTTT. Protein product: CASSKDRTRVSNQPQHF.

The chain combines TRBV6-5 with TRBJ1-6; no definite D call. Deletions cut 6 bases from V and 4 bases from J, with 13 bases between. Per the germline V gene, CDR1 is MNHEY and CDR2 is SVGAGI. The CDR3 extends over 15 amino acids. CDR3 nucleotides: TGTGCCAGCAGATTCAACCAGGCTTATAATTCACCCCTCCACTTT. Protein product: CASRFNQAYNSPLHF.

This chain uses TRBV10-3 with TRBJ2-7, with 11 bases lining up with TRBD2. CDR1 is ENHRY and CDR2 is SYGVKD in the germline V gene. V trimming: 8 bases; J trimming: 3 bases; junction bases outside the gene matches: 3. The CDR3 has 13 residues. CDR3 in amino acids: CAISTSGSYEQYF. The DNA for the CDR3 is TGTGCCATCTCTACTAGCGGGAGCTACGAGCAGTACTTC.

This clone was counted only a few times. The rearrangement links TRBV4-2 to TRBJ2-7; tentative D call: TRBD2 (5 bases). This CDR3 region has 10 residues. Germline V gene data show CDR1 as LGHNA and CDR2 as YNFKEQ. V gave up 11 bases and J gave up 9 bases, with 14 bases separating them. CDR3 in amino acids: CALPEGGQYF. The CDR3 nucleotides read TGTGCCCTACCCGAGGGTGGGCAGTACTTC.

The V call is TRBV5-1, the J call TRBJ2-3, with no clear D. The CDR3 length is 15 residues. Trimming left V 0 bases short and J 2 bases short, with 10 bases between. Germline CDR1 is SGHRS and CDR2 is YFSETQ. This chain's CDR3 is CASSLGQLLTDTQYF. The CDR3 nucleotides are TGCGCCAGCAGCTTGGGACAACTCCTCACAGATACGCAGTATTTT.

In nucleotides, the CDR3 is TGTGCCAGCAGCTTAGATTCGGACAGGGGCCAATACAATCAGCCCCAGCATTTT. It codes for CASSLDSDRGQYNQPQHF. This chain links TRBV7-8 with TRBJ1-5; 9 nucleotides match TRBD1. J lost 3 bases, V lost 1 base, and 10 bases had no gene match. Germline-derived CDR1 and CDR2 are SGHVS and FQNEAQ. This CDR3 is built from 18 residues.

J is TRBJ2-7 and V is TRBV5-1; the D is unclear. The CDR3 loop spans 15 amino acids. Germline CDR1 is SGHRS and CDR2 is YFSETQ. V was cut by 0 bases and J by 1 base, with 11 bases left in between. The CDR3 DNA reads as TGCGCCAGCAGCTTGGTCATGGCGGTTTCCTACGAGCAGTACTTC. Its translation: CASSLVMAVSYEQYF. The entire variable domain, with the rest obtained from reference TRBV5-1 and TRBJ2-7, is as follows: KAGVTQTPRYLIKTRGQQVTLSCSPISGHRSVSWYQQTPGQGLQFLFEYFSETQRNKGNFPGRFSGRQFSNSRSEMNVSTLELGDSALYLCASSLVMAVSYEQYFGPGTRLTVT.

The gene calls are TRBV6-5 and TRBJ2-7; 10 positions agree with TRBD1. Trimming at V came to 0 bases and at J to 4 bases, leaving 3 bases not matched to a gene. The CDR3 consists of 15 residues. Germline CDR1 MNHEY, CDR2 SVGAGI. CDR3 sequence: CASSYSGQGMYEQYF. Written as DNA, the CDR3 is TGTGCCAGCAGTTACTCGGGACAGGGGATGTACGAGCAGTACTTC.

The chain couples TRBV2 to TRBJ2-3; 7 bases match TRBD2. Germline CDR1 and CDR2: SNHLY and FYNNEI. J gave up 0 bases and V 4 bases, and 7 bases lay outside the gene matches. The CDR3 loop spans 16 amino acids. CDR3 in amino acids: CASSVRRETSTDTQYF. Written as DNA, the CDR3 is TGTGCCAGCAGTGTAAGGCGGGAGACAAGCACAGATACGCAGTATTTT.

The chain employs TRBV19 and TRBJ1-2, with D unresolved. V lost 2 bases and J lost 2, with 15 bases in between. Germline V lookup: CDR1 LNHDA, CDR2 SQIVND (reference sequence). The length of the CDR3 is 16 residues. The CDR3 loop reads CASSIMGLAPNYGYTF. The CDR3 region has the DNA TGTGCCAGTAGTATAATGGGCCTGGCTCCCAACTATGGCTACACCTTC.

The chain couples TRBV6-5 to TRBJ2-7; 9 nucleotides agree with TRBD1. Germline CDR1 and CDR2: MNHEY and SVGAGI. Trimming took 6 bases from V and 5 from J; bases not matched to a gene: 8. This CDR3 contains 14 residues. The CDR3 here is CASRSTGTGHEQYF. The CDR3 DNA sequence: TGTGCCAGCAGGTCGACTGGGACAGGGCACGAGCAGTACTTC.

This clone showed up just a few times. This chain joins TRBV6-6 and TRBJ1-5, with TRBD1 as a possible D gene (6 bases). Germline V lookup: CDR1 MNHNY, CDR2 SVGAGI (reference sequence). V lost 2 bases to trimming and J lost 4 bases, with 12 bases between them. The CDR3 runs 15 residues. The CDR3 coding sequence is TGTGCCAGCAGTTACCAGGACAGCCTAAATCAGCCCCAGCATTTT. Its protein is CASSYQDSLNQPQHF.

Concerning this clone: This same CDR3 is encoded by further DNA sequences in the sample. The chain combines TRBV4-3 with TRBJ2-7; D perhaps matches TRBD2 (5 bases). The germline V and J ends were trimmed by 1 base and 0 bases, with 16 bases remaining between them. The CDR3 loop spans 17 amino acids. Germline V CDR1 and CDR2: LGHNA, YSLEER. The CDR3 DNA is TGCGCCAGCAGCCAAGGAGTTCTAGCCCCCAGCTCCTACGAGCAGTACTTC. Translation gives CASSQGVLAPSSYEQYF.

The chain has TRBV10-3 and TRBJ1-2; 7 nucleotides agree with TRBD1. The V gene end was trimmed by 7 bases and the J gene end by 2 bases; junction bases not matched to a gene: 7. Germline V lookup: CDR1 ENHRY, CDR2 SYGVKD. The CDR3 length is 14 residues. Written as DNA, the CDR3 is TGTGCCATCACGGGACAGCTCGTAAACTATGGCTACACCTTC. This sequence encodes CAITGQLVNYGYTF.

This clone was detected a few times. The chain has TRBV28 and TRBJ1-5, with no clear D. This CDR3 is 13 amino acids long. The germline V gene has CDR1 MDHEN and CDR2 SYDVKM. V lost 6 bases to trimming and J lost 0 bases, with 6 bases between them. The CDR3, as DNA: TGTGCCAGCAGGGGCTATAGCAATCAGCCCCAGCATTTT. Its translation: CASRGYSNQPQHF. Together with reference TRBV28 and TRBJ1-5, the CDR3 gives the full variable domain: DVKVTQSSRYLVKRTGEKVFLECVQDMDHENMFWYRQDPGLGLRLIYFSYDVKMKEKGDIPEGYSVSREKKERFSLILESASTNQTSMYLCASRGYSNQPQHFGDGTRLSIL.

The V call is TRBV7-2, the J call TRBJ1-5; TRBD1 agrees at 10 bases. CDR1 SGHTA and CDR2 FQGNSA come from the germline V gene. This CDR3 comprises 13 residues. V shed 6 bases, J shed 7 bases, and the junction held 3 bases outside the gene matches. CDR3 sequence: CASSGTGDQPQHF. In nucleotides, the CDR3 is TGTGCCAGCAGTGGGACAGGGGACCAGCCCCAGCATTTT.

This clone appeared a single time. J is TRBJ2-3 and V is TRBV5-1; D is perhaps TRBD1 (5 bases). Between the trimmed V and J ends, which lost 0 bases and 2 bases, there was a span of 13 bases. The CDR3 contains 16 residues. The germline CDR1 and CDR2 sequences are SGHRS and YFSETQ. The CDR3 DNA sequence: TGCGCCAGCAGCTTGGAGCAGGGTGGGTACACAGATACGCAGTATTTT. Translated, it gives CASSLEQGGYTDTQYF.